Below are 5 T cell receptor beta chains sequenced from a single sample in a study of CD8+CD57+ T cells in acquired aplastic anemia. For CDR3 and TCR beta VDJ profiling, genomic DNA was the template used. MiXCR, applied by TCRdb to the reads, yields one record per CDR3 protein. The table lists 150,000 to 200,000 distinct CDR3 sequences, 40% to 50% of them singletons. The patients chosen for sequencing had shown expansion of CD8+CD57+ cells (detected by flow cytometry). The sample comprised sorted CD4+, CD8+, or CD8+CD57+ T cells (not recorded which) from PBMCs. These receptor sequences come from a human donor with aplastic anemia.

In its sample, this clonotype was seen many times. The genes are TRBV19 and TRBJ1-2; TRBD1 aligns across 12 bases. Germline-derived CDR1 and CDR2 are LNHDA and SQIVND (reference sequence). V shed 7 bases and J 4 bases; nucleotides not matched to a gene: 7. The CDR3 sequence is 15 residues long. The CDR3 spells CASMGTGGRGYGYTF. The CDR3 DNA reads TGTGCCAGTATGGGGACAGGGGGCAGGGGCTATGGCTACACCTTC.

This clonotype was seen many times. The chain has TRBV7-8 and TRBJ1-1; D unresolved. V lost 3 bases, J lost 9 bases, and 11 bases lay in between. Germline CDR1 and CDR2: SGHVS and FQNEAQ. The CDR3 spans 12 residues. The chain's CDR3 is CASSFPGSQAFF. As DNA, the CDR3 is TGTGCCAGCAGCTTCCCGGGATCCCAAGCTTTCTTT.

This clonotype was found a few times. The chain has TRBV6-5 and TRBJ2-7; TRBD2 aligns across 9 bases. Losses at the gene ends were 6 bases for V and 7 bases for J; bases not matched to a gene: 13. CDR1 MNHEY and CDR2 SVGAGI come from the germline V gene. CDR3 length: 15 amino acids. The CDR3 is CASRPPGLAGEEQYF. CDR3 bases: TGTGCCAGCAGGCCACCGGGACTAGCTGGGGAGGAGCAGTACTTC.

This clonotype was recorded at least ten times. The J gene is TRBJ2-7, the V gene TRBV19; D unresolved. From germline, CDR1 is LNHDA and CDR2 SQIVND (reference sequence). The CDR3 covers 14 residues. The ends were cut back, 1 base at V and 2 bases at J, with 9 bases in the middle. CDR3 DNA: TGTGCCAGTAGTATAGGCCCGCAACCCTACGAGCAGTACTTC. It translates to CASSIGPQPYEQYF.

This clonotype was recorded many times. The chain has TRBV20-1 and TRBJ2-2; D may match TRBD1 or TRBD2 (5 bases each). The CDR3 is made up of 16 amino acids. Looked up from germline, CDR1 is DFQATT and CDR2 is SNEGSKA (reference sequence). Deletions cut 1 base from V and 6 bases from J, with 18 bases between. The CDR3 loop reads CSARGFLRGPSGELFF. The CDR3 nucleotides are TGCAGTGCTAGAGGGTTTTTGAGGGGTCCGTCCGGGGAGCTGTTTTTT.